This TCR beta chain is from a study of CD8 T cells in Susac syndrome. The CDR3 is made up of 15 amino acids. After removal of 5 bases from V and 5 bases from J, the junction contained 11 bases not matched to a gene. Germline CDR1 is SGHDT and CDR2 is YYEEEE. The multiple sclerosis controls consisted of treatment-naive patients with relapsing-remitting disease, either stable or active. RNA was extracted with the RNeasy kit, and a quantity of about 0.45 to 1 ug was reverse transcribed using random hexamers. One entry per CDR3 protein results from TCRdb running MiXCR on the immunoSEQ multiplex PCR reads. The data contain 190,000 or so distinct CDR3 sequences, more than 85% of them seen just once; the ten biggest clones take up around 0.08%.

The chain couples TRBV5-6 to TRBJ2-3; 7 bases are shared with TRBD1. This TCR was recovered from a human donor with multiple sclerosis. The sequenced sample consisted of CD4+ T cells from PBMCs. The CDR3 DNA reads TGTGCCAGCAGTGAGGGGGCGCGGAGAGGAGATACGCAGTATTTT. Protein product: CASSEGARRGDTQYF.